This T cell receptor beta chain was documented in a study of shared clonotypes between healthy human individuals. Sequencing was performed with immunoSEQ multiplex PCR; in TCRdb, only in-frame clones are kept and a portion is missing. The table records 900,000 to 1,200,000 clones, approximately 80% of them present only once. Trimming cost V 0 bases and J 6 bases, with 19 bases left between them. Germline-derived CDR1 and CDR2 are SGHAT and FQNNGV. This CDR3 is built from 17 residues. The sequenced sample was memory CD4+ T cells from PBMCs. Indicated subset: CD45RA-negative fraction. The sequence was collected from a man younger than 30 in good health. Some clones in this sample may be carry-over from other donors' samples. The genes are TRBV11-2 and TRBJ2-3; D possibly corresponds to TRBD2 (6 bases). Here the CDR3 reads CASSLEGYWRELDTQYF. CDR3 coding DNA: TGTGCCAGCAGCTTAGAAGGCTATTGGCGGGAACTGGATACGCAGTATTTT.